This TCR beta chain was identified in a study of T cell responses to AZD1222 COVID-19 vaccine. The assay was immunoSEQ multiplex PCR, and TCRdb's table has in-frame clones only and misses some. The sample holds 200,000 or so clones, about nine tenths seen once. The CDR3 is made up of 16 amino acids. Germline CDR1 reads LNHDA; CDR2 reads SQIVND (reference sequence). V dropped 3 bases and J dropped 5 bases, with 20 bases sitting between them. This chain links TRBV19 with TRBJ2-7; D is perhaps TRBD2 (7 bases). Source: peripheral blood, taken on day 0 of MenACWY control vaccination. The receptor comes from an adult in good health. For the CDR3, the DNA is TGTGCCAGTAGTATCGTGTGGGGGGGCGCATCCCACGAGCAGTACTTC. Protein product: CASSIVWGGASHEQYF.